This T cell receptor (beta chain) was retrieved from a study of neurological immune-mediated disorders (dated by TCRdb to between 2018 and 2021). With regard to the full study: Of the roughly 34 multiple sclerosis patients, roughly 30 had relapsing-remitting MS and 3 had secondary progressive MS. Peripheral blood TCR-beta repertoires from patients with HTLV-I-associated myelopathy (HAM/TSP), patients with multiple sclerosis, and healthy controls were compared in the study using UMI-based sequencing. Alongside PBMC samples, the set of some 98 TCR-beta libraries contained longitudinal samples, technical triplicates, and paired CD4+ and CD8+ T-cell subsets that had been sorted. The cohort comprised 65 to 75 subjects: around 15 HAM/TSP patients, approximately 34 multiple sclerosis patients and 20 or so healthy controls.

General findings and caveats noted by the study authors: The highest TCR clonal expansion was observed in HAM/TSP patients, whereas the lowest was observed in MS patients, even when compared with healthy controls. No clinical or MRI features were associated with the MS cluster, and the authors said that larger cohorts are needed. In phylogenetic analysis, the repertoires of 18 of 34 MS patients grouped into a cluster of related CDR3 sequences, which suggests a possible signature at the repertoire level. No identical CDR3 amino acid sequences were found to be shared among expanded clones across subjects, suggesting that TCR-beta repertoires were private in all groups.

cDNA synthesis used template-switch 5'RACE with a primer carrying a 10-nucleotide random unique molecular identifier tagging each TCR transcript. Every sequencing run covered 15-18 subjects and yielded more than 160 million TCR-beta sequences. The RNeasy kit was used to extract total RNA. The KAPA Real-time Library Amplification kit was used to amplify TCR-beta VDJ regions with primers targeting the TCR constant region and the 5'RACE anchor. A first PCR added sample indexes and Illumina adaptors, after which a second PCR increased the library yield. After Ampure bead purification, the TCR product of roughly 650 bp was size-selected on a 2% E-gel SizeSelection system. Before pooling, library quality was checked on a Bioanalyzer, concentration was measured with Qubit, and libraries were quantified with the Kapa Library Quantification kit. Paired-end 2 x 150 bp sequencing of the libraries was performed on an Illumina HiSeq 2500. To increase sequence diversity, about 23-30% phiX was spiked into each library pool. The authors' analysis ran thus. The UMI-based MiGEC pipeline processed quality-filtered reads and removed over 80% of raw TCR sequences during error correction. VDJ genes were aligned to IMGT germline references, and clonotypes were defined by unique CDR3 amino acid sequence plus V-J genes. Clonal expansion, Shannon diversity and CDR3 relatedness were evaluated with VDJtools (CalcPairwiseDistances, ClusterSamples), while phylogenetic trees were built in CLCbio workbench. Clones with at least 8 unique UMIs were defined as expanded, with this threshold being based on coefficient-of-variation modelling across technical triplicates. TCRdb reprocessing: public reads trimmed at Q25 with fastp, clones called with MiXCR, in-frame beta chains kept. All rows with the same CDR3 protein become a single entry with the most common DNA and genes. TCRdb, not the authors, supplied the V and J calls. This sample lists 85,000 to 100,000 distinct CDR3 sequences; 3% to 4% were detected once. 6% of the sample is in the top ten clones.

For the unsorted PBMC libraries, 2 million PBMCs were stored in RNAlater at -80 degrees C until RNA extraction and were used to generate the libraries. The multiple sclerosis patients were enrolled in a US clinical protocol that used magnetic resonance imaging to evaluate disease progression. Peripheral blood was subjected to Ficoll-Hypaque density gradient centrifugation to isolate PBMCs, which were then cryopreserved in liquid nitrogen. The table lists this clonotype with many counts. It has no known antigen specificity. The sample holds no much larger clone one base away, and base qualities are not on file. Material for sequencing was PBMCs. The receptor's source is a woman aged 18 to 35 with multiple sclerosis.

In nucleotide form, the sequence is TGTGCCAGCAGCCGGGACATGAATCAGCCCCAGCATTTT. Translated, it gives CASSRDMNQPQHF. The receptor chain draws on TRBV12-3 or TRBV12-4 and TRBJ1-5, with TRBD1 as a weak D call on 6 bases. A distance of 10 bases separates the germline ends of V and J, which lose 6 bases and 4 bases respectively. The CDR3 holds 13 amino acids from the cysteine to the phenylalanine. CDR3 DNA only is kept here, 39 bases in frame from base 1.